These 18 T cell receptor beta chains originate from one sample sequenced in a study of T cells after yellow fever vaccination. A single record per CDR3 protein comes from TCRdb applying MiXCR to the 5' RACE reads. This table has around 60,000 distinct CDR3 sequences, approximately 6% appearing once. The starting material was PBMCs, either bulk or a sorted T-cell subset (CD4+, CD8+, memory, or dextramer-sorted; not recorded which), obtained on the day of the yellow fever booster vaccination. These receptors were taken from a man between 18 and 35 years old who received the YFV17D yellow fever vaccine.

This clonotype was detected ten times or more. The chain has TRBV7-8 and TRBJ2-5; a possible D gene is TRBD2 (6 bases). Trimming removed 5 bases from V and 5 bases from J, with 18 bases in between. The CDR3 is 15 amino acids. CDR1 is SGHVS, CDR2 FQNEAQ, per germline. CDR3 in amino acids: CASSKKWLALETQYF. CDR3 nucleotides: TGTGCCAGCAGCAAGAAATGGCTAGCGTTGGAGACCCAGTACTTC.

This clonotype was seen many times. In nucleotides, the CDR3 is TGTGCCAGCAGCTCCCAGCGGGGGACCTACGAGCAGTACGTC. It encodes CASSSQRGTYEQYV. V usage is TRBV7-2 and J usage is TRBJ2-7; TRBD2 aligns across 8 bases. The CDR3 is made up of 14 amino acids. Germline V gene data show CDR1 as SGHTA and CDR2 as FQGNSA. The J segment lost 2 bases and the V segment lost 4 bases, leaving 4 bases of the junction unmatched.

This clonotype appeared many times. The rearrangement uses TRBV4-1 and TRBJ2-5; TRBD2 aligns across 10 bases. Trimming cost V 4 bases and J 5 bases; bases outside gene matches: 7. CDR1 is MGHRA, CDR2 YSYEKL, per germline. The CDR3 is 15 residues long. In nucleotides, the CDR3 is TGCGCCAGCAGCCTGGGTAGCGGGGGGTGGGAGACCCAGTACTTC. It codes for CASSLGSGGWETQYF.

In this sample, this clonotype turned up many times. This chain uses TRBV27 with TRBJ2-7; D remains unclear. Trimming cost V 3 bases and J 3 bases, with 9 bases left between them. Germline lookup yields CDR1 MNHEY and CDR2 SMNVEV (reference sequence). The CDR3 sequence is 13 residues long. CDR3 nucleotides: TGTGCCAGCAGTTTTGGGATCCTCTACGAGCAGTACTTC. This codes for CASSFGILYEQYF.

The CDR3, as DNA: TGCGCCAGCAGCTTGGGAGGGGAAAGGAACACTGAAGCTTTCTTT. Protein sequence: CASSLGGERNTEAFF. The chain has TRBV5-1 and TRBJ1-1; TRBD1 is a possible D gene (5 bases). The ends were cut back, 0 bases at V and 1 base at J, with 10 bases in the middle. Germline lookup yields CDR1 SGHRS and CDR2 YFSETQ. The CDR3 sequence is 15 residues long.

V is TRBV4-1 and J is TRBJ2-7; D assignment may be TRBD1 or TRBD2 (6 bases each). With 0 bases removed from V and 6 bases from J, the gap between germline ends came to 18 bases. The CDR3 extends over 16 amino acids. The germline gives CDR1 MGHRA, CDR2 YSYEKL. The CDR3 nucleotides read TGCGCCAGCAGCCAAGACTTGGGGGGCGCGATGGGCGAGCAGTACTTC. It encodes CASSQDLGGAMGEQYF.

The chain uses TRBV7-9 and TRBJ2-3; TRBD1 might be the D (6 bases). Germline V gene sequence: CDR1 SEHNR, CDR2 FQNEAQ (reference sequence). The ends were cut back, 5 bases at V and 0 bases at J, with 15 bases in the middle. The CDR3 covers 16 residues. CDR3 loop: CASSLAQGKSTDTQYF. The CDR3 bases are TGTGCCAGCAGCCTGGCCCAGGGGAAGAGCACAGATACGCAGTATTTT. Supplemented by reference TRBV7-9 and TRBJ2-3, the full variable domain reads DTGVSQNPRHKITKRGQNVTFRCDPISEHNRLYWYRQTLGQGPEFLTYFQNEAQLEKSRLLSDRFSAERPKGSFSTLEIQRTEQGDSAMYLCASSLAQGKSTDTQYFGPGTRLTVL.

This clonotype was observed a few times. The V gene is TRBV5-6, the J gene TRBJ1-4; maybe TRBD1 (5 bases). CDR1 is SGHDT and CDR2 is YYEEEE in the germline V gene. V was trimmed by 4 bases and J by 7 bases, leaving 17 bases between them. The CDR3 runs to 15 residues. CDR3 residues: CASSPLPGTGEKLFF. As DNA, the CDR3 is TGTGCCAGCAGCCCGCTACCGGGGACGGGTGAAAAACTGTTTTTT.

The rearrangement joins TRBV20-1 to TRBJ2-4; 12 bases agree with TRBD2. This CDR3 spans 14 amino acids. The germline V gene has CDR1 DFQATT and CDR2 SNEGSKA (reference sequence). With V trimmed by 6 bases and J by 2 bases, 2 bases remained unmatched. In nucleotides, the CDR3 is TGCAGTGCGCTAGCGGGGGGGCCCAAAAACATTCAGTACTTC. Residues: CSALAGGPKNIQYF.

This clonotype was picked up many times. The chain recombines TRBV29-1 with TRBJ2-1; D is possibly TRBD1 or TRBD2 (7 bases each). Germline V CDR1 and CDR2: SQVTM, ANQGSEA. V lost 4 bases to trimming and J lost 7 bases, with 23 bases between them. This CDR3 spans 16 amino acids. The CDR3 bases are TGCAGCGTTGGAGGGGGCGGGGGCACTAAGAGAAATGAGCAGTTCTTC. Amino acids: CSVGGGGGTKRNEQFF.

The chain couples TRBV12-3 or TRBV12-4 to TRBJ1-5, with 8 nucleotides matching TRBD1. Trimming cost V 6 bases and J 6 bases; bases outside gene matches: 10. The CDR3 is 15 residues long. The CDR3 loop is CASSVVPGGSQPQHF. The CDR3 DNA is TGTGCCAGCAGCGTTGTTCCAGGGGGCAGTCAGCCCCAGCATTTT.

This clonotype was counted ten times or more. The chain uses TRBV7-2 and TRBJ2-3; 9 bases fit TRBD2. V was pared by 1 base and J by 2 bases, with 10 bases of the junction left unmatched. This CDR3 region has 18 residues. Germline V gives CDR1 SGHTA, CDR2 FQGNSA. CDR3 DNA sequence: TGTGCCAGCAGCTTAGACCCCATAGCGGGGGACTTCACAGATACGCAGTATTTT. Its translation is CASSLDPIAGDFTDTQYF.

This clonotype was seen a single time. A junction end diverges from the germline sequence, so it may reflect a read error. V is TRBV27 and J is TRBJ2-2; tentative D call: TRBD2 (6 bases). Per the germline V gene, CDR1 is MNHEY and CDR2 is SMNVEV (reference sequence). The CDR3 is 14 residues long. DNA of the CDR3: TGTGCCAGCAGAGCCGGAGGGTGGTCCGGGGTGCTGTTTTTT. Translation: CASRAGGWSGVLFF.

This clonotype has a count of ten or more. The chain employs TRBV12-3 or TRBV12-4 and TRBJ1-4; D unresolved. Trimming cost V 4 bases and J 4 bases, with 7 bases left between them. The CDR3 extends over 13 amino acids. The CDR3 region has the DNA TGTGCCAGCAGTTATGGTCATAATGAAAAACTGTTTTTT. Translated: CASSYGHNEKLFF.

The sample holds many counts of this clonotype. V is TRBV12-3 or TRBV12-4 and J is TRBJ2-7; D gene ambiguous. The CDR3 contains 15 residues. With 3 bases removed from V and 3 bases from J, the gap between germline ends came to 15 bases. In DNA, the CDR3 is TGTGCCAGCAGTTTTGGGCTAGTTGACATCTACGAGCAGTACTTC. Its translation: CASSFGLVDIYEQYF.

Only a few counts were recorded for this clonotype. The chain has TRBV4-1 and TRBJ2-7; 11 nucleotides line up with TRBD2. The CDR3 is 15 amino acids. CDR1 is MGHRA, CDR2 YSYEKL, per germline. Unmatched junction bases numbered 4, after V lost 4 bases and J lost 2 bases. The CDR3, as DNA: TGCGCCAGCAGCCTAGGACTAGCGGGTCCCTACGAGCAGTACGTC. Protein: CASSLGLAGPYEQYV.

The CDR3 sequence is CASSQGLRQGGGKNIQYF. CDR3 bases: TGTGCCAGCAGCCAAGGCCTCAGACAGGGGGGAGGCAAAAACATTCAGTACTTC. This chain links TRBV4-2 with TRBJ2-4, with 9 bases matching TRBD1. In germline, CDR1 is LGHNA, CDR2 YNFKEQ. The V gene end was trimmed by 1 base and the J gene end by 3 bases; junction bases not matched to a gene: 10. The CDR3 consists of 18 residues.

This clonotype was observed many times. CDR3 DNA: TGCAGTGCTAGTGATAAAGGGGCAGGGAGCTCCTACGAGCAGTACTTC. Protein sequence: CSASDKGAGSSYEQYF. The chain combines TRBV20-1 with TRBJ2-7; tentatively, D is TRBD1 or TRBD2 (5 bases each). The CDR3 runs to 16 residues. Germline-derived CDR1 and CDR2 are DFQATT and SNEGSKA (reference sequence). The V and J ends lost 3 bases and 0 bases respectively, with 18 bases between them.